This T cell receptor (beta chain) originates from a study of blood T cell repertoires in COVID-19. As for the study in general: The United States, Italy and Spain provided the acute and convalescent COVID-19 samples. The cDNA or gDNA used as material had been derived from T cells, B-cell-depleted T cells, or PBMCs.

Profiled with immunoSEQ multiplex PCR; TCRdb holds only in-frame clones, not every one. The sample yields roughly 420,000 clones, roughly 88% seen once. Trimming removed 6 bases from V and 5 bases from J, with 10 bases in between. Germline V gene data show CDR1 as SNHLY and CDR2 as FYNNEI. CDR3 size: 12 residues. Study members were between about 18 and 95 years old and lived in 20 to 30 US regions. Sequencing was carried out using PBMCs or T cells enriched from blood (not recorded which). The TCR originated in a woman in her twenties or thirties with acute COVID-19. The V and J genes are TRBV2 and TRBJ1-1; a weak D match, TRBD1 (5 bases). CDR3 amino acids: CASRSGRTEAFF. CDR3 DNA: TGTGCCAGCAGGTCAGGGAGGACTGAAGCTTTCTTT.